Sequencing of this T cell receptor (beta chain) was carried out in a study of cytomegalovirus exposure and HLA in healthy donors. Broader study findings: Testing in vitro showed a few CMV-associated chains specific for CMV antigens. Reports credit the classifier with highly specific, highly sensitive diagnosis of cytomegalovirus status. TCR clusters originating in the first cohort tended to co-occur in the 120 validation repertoires, according to a later analysis.

With respect to this clone: Antigen: not known.

Germline assignment: CDR1 MDHEN and CDR2 SYDVKM. The CDR3 is made up of 13 amino acids. V lost 7 bases and J lost 0, with 9 bases in between. This table comes from immunoSEQ multiplex PCR, and its TCRdb copy is limited to in-frame clones, with some not included. Altogether about 200,000 clones are present, roughly 84% being singletons, with the ten largest covering 1.5% to 2%. The chain has TRBV28 and TRBJ1-2; D uncertain. Sequences were obtained from PBMCs. The TCR comes from a woman in her late teens or twenties in good health and CMV-seropositive. This CDR3 is CASTLAANYGYTF. The CDR3 bases are TGTGCCAGCACCTTGGCGGCTAACTATGGCTACACCTTC.